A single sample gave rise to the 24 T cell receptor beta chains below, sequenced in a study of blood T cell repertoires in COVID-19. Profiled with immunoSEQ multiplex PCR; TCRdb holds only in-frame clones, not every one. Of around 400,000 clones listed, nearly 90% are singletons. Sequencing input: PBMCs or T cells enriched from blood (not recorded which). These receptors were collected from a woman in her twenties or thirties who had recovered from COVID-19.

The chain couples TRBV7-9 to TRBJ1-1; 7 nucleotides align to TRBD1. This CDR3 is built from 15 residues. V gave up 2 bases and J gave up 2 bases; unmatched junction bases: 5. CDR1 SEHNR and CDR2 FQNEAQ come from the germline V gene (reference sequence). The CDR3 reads CASSLYGTANTEAFF. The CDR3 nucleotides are TGTGCCAGCAGCTTATACGGGACAGCTAACACTGAAGCTTTCTTT.

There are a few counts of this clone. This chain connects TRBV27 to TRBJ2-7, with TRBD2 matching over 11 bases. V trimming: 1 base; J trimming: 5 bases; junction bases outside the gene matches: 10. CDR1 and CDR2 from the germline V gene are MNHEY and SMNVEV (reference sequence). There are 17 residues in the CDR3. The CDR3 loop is CASSLYPLAGVSHEQYF. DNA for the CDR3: TGTGCCAGCAGTTTATATCCACTAGCGGGAGTGTCGCACGAGCAGTACTTC.

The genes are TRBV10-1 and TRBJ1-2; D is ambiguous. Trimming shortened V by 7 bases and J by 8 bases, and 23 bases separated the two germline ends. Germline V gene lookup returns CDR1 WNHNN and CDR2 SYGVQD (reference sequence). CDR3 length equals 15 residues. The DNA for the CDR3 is TGCGCCAGCACTCGAGACCGATTTGACTGGCAAGGCTACACCTTC. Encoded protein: CASTRDRFDWQGYTF.

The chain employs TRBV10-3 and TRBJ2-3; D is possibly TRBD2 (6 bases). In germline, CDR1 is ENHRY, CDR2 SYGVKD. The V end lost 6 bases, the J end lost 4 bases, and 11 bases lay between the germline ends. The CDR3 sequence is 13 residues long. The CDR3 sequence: CAISDSGADTQYF. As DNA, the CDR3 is TGTGCCATCAGCGATAGCGGCGCAGATACGCAGTATTTT.

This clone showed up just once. As DNA, the CDR3 is TGTGCCAGCAGTTACGGGGGAGGGGCCACTGAAGCTTTCTTT. Translating it yields CASSYGGGATEAFF. V gene TRBV6-2 or TRBV6-3 combines with J gene TRBJ1-1; the D gene is possibly TRBD1 (5 bases). The germline gives CDR1 MNHEY, CDR2 SVGEGT. The CDR3 extends over 14 amino acids. V lost 2 bases to trimming and J lost 4 bases, with 11 bases between them.

The CDR3 protein is CASSYSETGSYEQYF. The CDR3 DNA sequence: TGTGCCAGCAGTTACTCAGAGACAGGGTCCTACGAGCAGTACTTC. The V gene is TRBV6-2 or TRBV6-3, the J gene TRBJ2-7; TRBD1 matches 7 bases. CDR3 size: 15 residues. Germline V gene sequence: CDR1 MNHEY, CDR2 SVGEGT. The V segment lost 0 bases and the J segment 1 base; nucleotides outside the gene matches: 3.

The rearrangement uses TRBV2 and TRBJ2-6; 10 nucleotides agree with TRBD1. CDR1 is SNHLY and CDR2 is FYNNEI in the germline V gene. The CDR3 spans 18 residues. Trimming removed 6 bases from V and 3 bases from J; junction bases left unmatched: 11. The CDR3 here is CASRPPGQGLSGANVLTF. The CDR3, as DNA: TGTGCCAGCAGGCCTCCGGGACAGGGGTTGAGTGGGGCCAACGTCCTGACTTTC.

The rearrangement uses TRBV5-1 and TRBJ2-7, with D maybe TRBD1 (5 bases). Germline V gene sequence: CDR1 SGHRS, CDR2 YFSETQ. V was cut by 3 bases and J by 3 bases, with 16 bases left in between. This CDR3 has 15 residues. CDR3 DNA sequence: TGCGCCAGCAGCTCCGTTATGTGGGGCGACTACGAGCAGTACTTC. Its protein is CASSSVMWGDYEQYF.

This chain's CDR3 is CASRTSTGGSGYTF. The CDR3, as DNA: TGTGCCAGCAGGACCTCAACAGGGGGCAGTGGCTACACCTTC. J is TRBJ1-2 and V is TRBV28; TRBD1 matches 9 bases. V gave up 6 bases and J gave up 7 bases; unmatched junction bases: 9. The CDR3 covers 14 residues. Germline assignment: CDR1 MDHEN and CDR2 SYDVKM.

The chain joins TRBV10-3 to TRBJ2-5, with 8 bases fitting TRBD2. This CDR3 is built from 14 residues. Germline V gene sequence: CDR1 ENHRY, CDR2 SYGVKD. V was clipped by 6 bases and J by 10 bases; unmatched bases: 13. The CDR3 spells CAIRAPGTRAVQYF. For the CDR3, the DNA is TGTGCCATCAGGGCACCCGGGACTAGGGCAGTCCAGTACTTC.

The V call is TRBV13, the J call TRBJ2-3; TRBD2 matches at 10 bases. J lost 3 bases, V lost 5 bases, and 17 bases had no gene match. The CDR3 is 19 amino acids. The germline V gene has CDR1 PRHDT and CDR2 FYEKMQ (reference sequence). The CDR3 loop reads CASSPPAEAGGHETDTQYF. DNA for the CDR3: TGTGCCAGCAGCCCCCCGGCGGAAGCGGGGGGGCACGAGACAGATACGCAGTATTTT. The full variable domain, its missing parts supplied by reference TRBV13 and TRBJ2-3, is AAGVIQSPRHLIKEKRETATLKCYPIPRHDTVYWYQQGPGQDPQFLISFYEKMQSDKGSIPDRFSAQQFSDYHSELNMSSLELGDSALYFCASSPPAEAGGHETDTQYFGPGTRLTVL.

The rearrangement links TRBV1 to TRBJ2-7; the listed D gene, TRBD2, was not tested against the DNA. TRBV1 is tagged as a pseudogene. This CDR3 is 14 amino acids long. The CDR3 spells CTSSHRRARNEQYF. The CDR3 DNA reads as TGCACCAGCAGCCACAGGAGGGCCAGAAACGAGCAGTACTTC.

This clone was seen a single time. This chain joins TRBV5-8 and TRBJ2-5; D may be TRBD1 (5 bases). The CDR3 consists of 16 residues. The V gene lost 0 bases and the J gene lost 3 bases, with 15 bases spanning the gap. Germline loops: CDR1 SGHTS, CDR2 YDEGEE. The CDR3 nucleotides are TGTGCCAGCAGCTTGGGACAGAATAGGGGTGAAGAGACCCAGTACTTC. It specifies CASSLGQNRGEETQYF.

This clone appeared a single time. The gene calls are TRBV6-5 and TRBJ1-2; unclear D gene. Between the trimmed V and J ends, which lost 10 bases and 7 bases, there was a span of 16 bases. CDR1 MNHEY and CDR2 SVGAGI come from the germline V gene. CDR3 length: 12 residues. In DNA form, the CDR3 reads TGTGCCACGGGGAGTCCTATCGGTGGCTACACCTTC. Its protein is CATGSPIGGYTF.

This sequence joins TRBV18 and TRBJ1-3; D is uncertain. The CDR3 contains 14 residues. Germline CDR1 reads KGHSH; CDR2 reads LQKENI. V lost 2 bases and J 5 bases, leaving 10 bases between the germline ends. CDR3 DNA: TGTGCCAGCTCACCAGGATCGGGGAGAAACACCATATATTTT. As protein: CASSPGSGRNTIYF.

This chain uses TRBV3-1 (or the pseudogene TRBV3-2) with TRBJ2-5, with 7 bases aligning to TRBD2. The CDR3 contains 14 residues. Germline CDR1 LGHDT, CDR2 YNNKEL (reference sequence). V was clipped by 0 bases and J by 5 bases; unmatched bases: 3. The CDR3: CASSQETSSETQYF. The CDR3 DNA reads TGTGCCAGCAGCCAAGAGACTAGCAGCGAGACCCAGTACTTC.

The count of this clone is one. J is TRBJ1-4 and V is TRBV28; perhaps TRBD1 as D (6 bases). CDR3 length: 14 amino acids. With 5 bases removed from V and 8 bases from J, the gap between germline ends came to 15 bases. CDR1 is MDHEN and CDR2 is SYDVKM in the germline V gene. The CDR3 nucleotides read TGTGCCAGCAGTCCGGACAGCGATTGGGAAAAACTGTTTTTT. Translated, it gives CASSPDSDWEKLFF.

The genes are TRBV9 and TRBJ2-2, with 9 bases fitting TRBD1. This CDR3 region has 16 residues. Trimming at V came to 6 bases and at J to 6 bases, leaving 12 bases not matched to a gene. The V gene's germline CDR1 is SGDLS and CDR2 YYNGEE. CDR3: CASTYWGTGRAGELFF. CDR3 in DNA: TGTGCCAGCACCTATTGGGGGACAGGGAGGGCCGGGGAGCTGTTTTTT. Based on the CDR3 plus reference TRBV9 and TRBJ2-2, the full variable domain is DSGVTQTPKHLITATGQRVTLRCSPRSGDLSVYWYQQSLDQGLQFLIQYYNGEERAKGNILERFSAQQFPDLHSELNLSSLELGDSALYFCASTYWGTGRAGELFFGEGSRLTVL.

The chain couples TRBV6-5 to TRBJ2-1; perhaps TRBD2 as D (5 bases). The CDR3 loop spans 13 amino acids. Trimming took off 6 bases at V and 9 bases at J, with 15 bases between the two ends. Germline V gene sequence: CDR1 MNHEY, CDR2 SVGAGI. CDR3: CASSPPAGFEQFF. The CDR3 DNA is TGTGCCAGCAGCCCCCCCGCGGGCTTTGAGCAGTTCTTC.

CDR3 coding DNA: TGTGCCTGGAAGCCCTCGGGGACAGGGGCGAACACTGAAGCTTTCTTT. Translated: CAWKPSGTGANTEAFF. The chain has TRBV30 and TRBJ1-1; TRBD1 matches at 10 bases. V lost 4 bases to trimming and J lost 1 base; unmatched junction nucleotides: 9. The germline V gene encodes CDR1 GTSNPN and CDR2 SVGIG (reference sequence). The CDR3 loop spans 16 amino acids.

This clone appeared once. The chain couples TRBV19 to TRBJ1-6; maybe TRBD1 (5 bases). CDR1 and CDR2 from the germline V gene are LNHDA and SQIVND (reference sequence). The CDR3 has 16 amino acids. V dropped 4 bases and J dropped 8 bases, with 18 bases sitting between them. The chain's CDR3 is CASSRDPGLVDSPLHF. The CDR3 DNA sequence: TGTGCCAGTAGTAGGGACCCGGGACTTGTTGATTCACCCCTCCACTTT.

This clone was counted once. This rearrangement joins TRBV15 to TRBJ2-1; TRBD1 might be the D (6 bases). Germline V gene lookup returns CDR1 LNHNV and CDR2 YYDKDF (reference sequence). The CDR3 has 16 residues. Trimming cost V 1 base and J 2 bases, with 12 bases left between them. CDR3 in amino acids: CATSRALQGPYNEQFF. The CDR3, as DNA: TGTGCCACCAGCAGAGCCCTACAGGGCCCCTACAATGAGCAGTTCTTC.

CDR3 amino acids: CASGLVLSTDTQYF. The CDR3 bases are TGTGCTAGTGGTTTGGTACTTAGCACAGATACGCAGTATTTT. This chain uses TRBV12-5 with TRBJ2-3; no definite D call. The CDR3 is 14 residues long. Trimming pared 0 bases from V and 0 bases from J, leaving 4 bases between. From germline, CDR1 is LGHNT and CDR2 FRNRAP. The whole variable domain, filled in from reference TRBV12-5 and TRBJ2-3, reads DARVTQTPRHKVTEMGQEVTMRCQPILGHNTVFWYRQTMMQGLELLAYFRNRAPLDDSGMPKDRFSAEMPDATLATLKIQPSEPRDSAVYFCASGLVLSTDTQYFGPGTRLTVL.

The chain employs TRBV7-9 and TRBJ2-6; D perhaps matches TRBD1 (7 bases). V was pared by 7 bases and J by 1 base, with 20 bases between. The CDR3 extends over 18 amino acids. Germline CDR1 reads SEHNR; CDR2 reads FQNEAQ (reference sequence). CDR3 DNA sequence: TGTGCCAGCACCTCCTCCCAGGGGGGCTCGTCTGGGGCCAACGTCCTGACTTTC. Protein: CASTSSQGGSSGANVLTF.